This entry lists 27 T cell receptor beta chains sequenced from one sample in a study of Ad26.COV2.S vaccination and SARS-CoV-2 variants. TCRdb's copy holds only in-frame clones and misses some; the assay was immunoSEQ multiplex PCR. Of roughly 420,000 clones in the sample, approximately 89% were seen once. Treatment reported: about 20 received Ad26.COV2.S at low or high dose, single or two shots; 5 received placebo; per-sample allocation not given. Sample collection was performed on day 63 after the first vaccine or placebo injection. This material consisted of peripheral blood, taken in a trial of Ad26.COV2.S vaccine versus placebo. These receptors all stem from a person aged 18-60 years who received the Ad26.COV2.S COVID-19 vaccine or a placebo.

This clone was counted a few times. This chain uses TRBV19 with TRBJ2-5; D is unclear. Germline assignment: CDR1 LNHDA and CDR2 SQIVND (reference sequence). Trimming took off 5 bases at V and 2 bases at J, with 12 bases between the two ends. This CDR3 has 14 amino acids. CDR3 sequence reads: CASSPRRLQETQYF. CDR3 sequence (DNA): TGTGCCAGTAGTCCACGACGGTTACAAGAGACCCAGTACTTC.

V gene TRBV18 combines with J gene TRBJ1-4; 9 bases map to TRBD1. After removal of 1 base from V and 2 bases from J, the junction contained 5 bases not matched to a gene. This CDR3 is 17 amino acids long. Germline CDR1 is KGHSH and CDR2 is LQKENI. The CDR3 nucleotides read TGTGCCAGCTCACCACAACAACAGGGGGCGACTAATGAAAAACTGTTTTTT. The encoded protein is CASSPQQQGATNEKLFF.

The chain uses TRBV6-5 and TRBJ1-1; no reliable D call. The V end lost 2 bases, the J end lost 4 bases, and 11 bases lay between the germline ends. CDR1 and CDR2 from the germline V gene are MNHEY and SVGAGI. The CDR3 has 14 residues. As DNA, the CDR3 is TGTGCCAGCAGTTACGGGGTTGAGGGCACTGAAGCTTTCTTT. It translates to CASSYGVEGTEAFF.

This rearrangement joins TRBV6-5 to TRBJ2-7; no reliable D call. Germline-derived CDR1 and CDR2 are MNHEY and SVGAGI. Between the trimmed V and J ends, which lost 6 bases and 6 bases, there was a span of 12 bases. This CDR3 spans 12 amino acids. In nucleotides, the CDR3 is TGTGCCAGCAGATGGTCCCTATCCGAGCAGTACGTC. Protein product: CASRWSLSEQYV.

This chain uses TRBV10-3 with TRBJ2-7, with D uncertain. The CDR3 loop spans 14 amino acids. Between the trimmed V and J ends, which lost 0 bases and 2 bases, there was a span of 8 bases. CDR1 is ENHRY and CDR2 is SYGVKD in the germline V gene. CDR3 amino acids: CAISESSGAYEQYF. Here the CDR3 DNA reads TGTGCCATCAGTGAGTCGTCGGGTGCCTACGAGCAGTACTTC.

This clone appeared a single time. The genes are TRBV4-1 and TRBJ1-3, with D perhaps TRBD1 (6 bases). The CDR3 contains 19 residues. Germline lookup yields CDR1 MGHRA and CDR2 YSYEKL. Trimming stripped 4 bases from V and 1 base from J, with 23 bases between. CDR3: CASSPAHTGALMSGNTIYF. The CDR3 nucleotides read TGCGCCAGCAGCCCTGCTCATACGGGGGCGCTTATGTCTGGAAACACCATATATTTT.

V is TRBV28 and J is TRBJ1-5; a weak D match, TRBD1 (6 bases). CDR3 length: 15 amino acids. Germline V gives CDR1 MDHEN, CDR2 SYDVKM. With 4 bases removed from V and 0 bases from J, the gap between germline ends came to 10 bases. CDR3 DNA sequence: TGTGCCAGCAGTTGGACAGCCTATAGCAATCAGCCCCAGCATTTT. The encoded protein is CASSWTAYSNQPQHF.

This clone was counted a single time. The chain joins TRBV6-5 to TRBJ1-2; weak D call: TRBD1 (5 bases). Germline lookup yields CDR1 MNHEY and CDR2 SVGAGI. This CDR3 comprises 13 residues. Trimming stripped 4 bases from V and 8 bases from J, with 14 bases between. CDR3 sequence (DNA): TGTGCCAGCAGTTGGGGGACGCTGCGGGGCTACACCTTC. It encodes CASSWGTLRGYTF.

There are a few counts of this clone. V and J are TRBV18 and TRBJ1-5; no firm D call. CDR1 is KGHSH, CDR2 LQKENI, per germline. The CDR3 extends over 13 amino acids. The germline V and J ends were trimmed by 2 bases and 1 base, with 3 bases remaining between them. The CDR3 nucleotides are TGTGCCAGCTCACCAAGCAGCAATCAGCCCCAGCATTTT. Amino acid sequence: CASSPSSNQPQHF.

The chain joins TRBV5-1 to TRBJ2-2, with D uncertain. Trimming pared 1 base from V and 6 bases from J, leaving 7 bases between. Germline CDR1 SGHRS, CDR2 YFSETQ. CDR3 length: 13 residues. CDR3 in DNA: TGCGCCAGCAGCTTGTCTGAGGCCGGGGAGCTGTTTTTT. It encodes CASSLSEAGELFF.

This chain joins TRBV9 and TRBJ1-6; 8 bases match TRBD1. This CDR3 is built from 15 residues. J lost 10 bases, V lost 4 bases, and 10 bases had no gene match. Germline CDR1 is SGDLS and CDR2 is YYNGEE. The CDR3 DNA follows: TGTGCCAGCAGCTCACTAACAGGGGGGCGATCACCCCTCCACTTT. It specifies CASSSLTGGRSPLHF.

The V and J genes are TRBV3-1 (or the pseudogene TRBV3-2) and TRBJ2-1; the match to TRBD2 covers 10 bases. The junction had 5 bases not matched to a gene; V was cut back by 3 bases and J by 6 bases. Germline V gene lookup returns CDR1 LGHDT and CDR2 YNNKEL (reference sequence). The CDR3 is 15 residues long. The CDR3 region has the DNA TGTGCCAGCAGCCACCTAGCGGGAGTAAGCAATGAGCAGTTCTTC. As protein: CASSHLAGVSNEQFF.

This clone showed up just once. The chain has TRBV2 and TRBJ2-5; D possibly corresponds to TRBD2 (5 bases). This CDR3 spans 14 amino acids. Trimming cost V 2 bases and J 0 bases, with 7 bases left between them. Germline lookup yields CDR1 SNHLY and CDR2 FYNNEI. CDR3 amino acids: CASSESSYQETQYF. CDR3 DNA sequence: TGTGCCAGCAGTGAATCTAGCTACCAAGAGACCCAGTACTTC.

The chain recombines TRBV15 with TRBJ1-5; D unresolved. Between the trimmed V and J ends, which lost 1 base and 6 bases, there was a span of 4 bases. This CDR3 contains 12 residues. Looked up from germline, CDR1 is LNHNV and CDR2 is YYDKDF (reference sequence). CDR3 residues: CATSRVAQPQHF. The CDR3 DNA follows: TGTGCCACCAGCAGAGTAGCTCAGCCCCAGCATTTT.

The V call is TRBV5-4, the J call TRBJ1-2; D is possibly TRBD1 (6 bases). Looked up from germline, CDR1 is SGHNT and CDR2 is YYREEE (reference sequence). This CDR3 comprises 15 residues. V was pared by 0 bases and J by 5 bases, with 14 bases between. CDR3 DNA: TGTGCCAGCAGCTTGGGGACAGAAGGTTTATATGGCTACACCTTC. It yields the protein CASSLGTEGLYGYTF.

This chain uses TRBV5-4 with TRBJ1-1, with D hard to call. The germline V gene encodes CDR1 SGHNT and CDR2 YYREEE (reference sequence). V lost 4 bases, J lost 0 bases, and 19 bases lay in between. CDR3 length equals 17 residues. The CDR3 loop reads CASSLNGRAPMNTEAFF. CDR3 in DNA: TGTGCCAGCAGCCTCAACGGTCGGGCCCCTATGAACACTGAAGCTTTCTTT.

This sequence joins TRBV4-3 and TRBJ2-2; maybe TRBD1 (6 bases). The CDR3 is 18 amino acids. V dropped 0 bases and J dropped 4 bases, with 18 bases sitting between them. Germline V gene data show CDR1 as LGHNA and CDR2 as YSLEER. The chain's CDR3 is CASSQEPPLEGVTGELFF. Written as DNA, the CDR3 is TGCGCCAGCAGCCAAGAACCCCCTCTTGAGGGGGTCACCGGGGAGCTGTTTTTT.

The chain employs TRBV6-2 or TRBV6-3 and TRBJ2-7; 9 nucleotides agree with TRBD2. J lost 3 bases, V lost 5 bases, and 8 bases had no gene match. The CDR3 runs 15 residues. CDR1 and CDR2 (germline): MNHEY, SVGEGT. CDR3 residues: CASSPLAGPLYEQYV. CDR3 nucleotide sequence: TGTGCCAGCAGTCCCCTAGCGGGACCCCTCTACGAGCAGTACGTC.

The chain recombines TRBV28 with TRBJ2-4, with 9 bases aligning to TRBD1. Germline CDR1 and CDR2: MDHEN and SYDVKM. Trimming at V came to 5 bases and at J to 6 bases, leaving 5 bases not matched to a gene. CDR3 length: 14 amino acids. The CDR3 region is CASSPSGQGNIQYF. The CDR3 coding sequence is TGTGCCAGCAGTCCGTCGGGACAGGGAAACATTCAGTACTTC. Complete variable domain (other parts from reference TRBV28 and TRBJ2-4): DVKVTQSSRYLVKRTGEKVFLECVQDMDHENMFWYRQDPGLGLRLIYFSYDVKMKEKGDIPEGYSVSREKKERFSLILESASTNQTSMYLCASSPSGQGNIQYFGAGTRLSVL.

This chain connects TRBV29-1 to TRBJ2-3; TRBD1 is a possible D gene (5 bases). Trimming took off 4 bases at V and 0 bases at J, with 11 bases between the two ends. Germline CDR1 SQVTM, CDR2 ANQGSEA. The CDR3 totals 14 residues. CDR3 in DNA: TGCAGCGTTGTAACAGGAGCTAGCACAGATACGCAGTATTTT. It yields the protein CSVVTGASTDTQYF.

This clone has just one count. CDR3 nucleotide sequence: TGCGCCAGCAGCTTACAGGGGTTAGGATACAATGAGCAGTTCTTC. It encodes CASSLQGLGYNEQFF. J is TRBJ2-1 and V is TRBV5-1, with 7 bases lining up with TRBD1. From germline, CDR1 is SGHRS and CDR2 YFSETQ. V was pared by 2 bases and J by 4 bases, with 6 bases of the junction left unmatched. The CDR3 has 15 amino acids.

The chain employs TRBV27 and TRBJ1-1, with 10 positions matching TRBD1. The CDR3 is 16 residues long. Germline trimming cut 5 bases from V and 0 bases from J; bases unmatched to any gene: 6. The germline gives CDR1 MNHEY, CDR2 SMNVEV (reference sequence). DNA of the CDR3: TGTGCCAGCAGTCCCGGGACAGGGGCCATGAACACTGAAGCTTTCTTT. It is translated as CASSPGTGAMNTEAFF.

V is TRBV19 and J is TRBJ1-6; no clear D. Germline values: CDR1 LNHDA, CDR2 SQIVND (reference sequence). V was trimmed by 6 bases and J by 6 bases, leaving 12 bases between them. This CDR3 is built from 14 residues. CDR3 protein: CASSINGINSPLHF. CDR3 bases: TGTGCCAGTAGCATAAACGGAATTAATTCACCCCTCCACTTT.

The V and J genes are TRBV28 and TRBJ1-2; maybe TRBD1 (5 bases). The CDR3 totals 14 residues. V shed 3 bases and J shed 6 bases, with 14 bases lying between them. Germline-derived CDR1 and CDR2 are MDHEN and SYDVKM. The CDR3: CASSLGRALNGYTF. The CDR3 DNA reads as TGTGCCAGCAGTTTGGGCAGGGCATTGAATGGCTACACCTTC.

The J gene is TRBJ2-3, the V gene TRBV29-1, with 7 bases lining up with TRBD2. The CDR3 is made up of 16 amino acids. V was pared by 7 bases and J by 3 bases, with 16 bases of the junction left unmatched. Germline-derived CDR1 and CDR2 are SQVTM and ANQGSEA. The DNA for the CDR3 is TGCAGCGCTGGGAGGGACCTAGGGCCAGGAACAGATACGCAGTATTTT. Its translation: CSAGRDLGPGTDTQYF.

V gene TRBV5-5 combines with J gene TRBJ2-5, with 8 bases identical to TRBD2. The ends lost 4 bases at V and 5 bases at J; junction bases unmatched: 4. The CDR3 loop spans 13 amino acids. Looked up from germline, CDR1 is SGHKS and CDR2 is YYEKEE (reference sequence). In nucleotides, the CDR3 is TGTGCCAGCAGCAGCGGGAGCCCGGAGACCCAGTACTTC. Protein sequence: CASSSGSPETQYF.

The chain has TRBV20-1 and TRBJ2-1; TRBD2 matches 10 bases. J was trimmed by 2 bases and V by 3 bases; bases with no gene match: 4. Germline V lookup: CDR1 DFQATT, CDR2 SNEGSKA (reference sequence). CDR3 size: 15 residues. The CDR3 coding sequence is TGCAGTGCTAGTGTAGCGGGAGGCCCCTACAATGAGCAGTTCTTC. Translating gives CSASVAGGPYNEQFF.